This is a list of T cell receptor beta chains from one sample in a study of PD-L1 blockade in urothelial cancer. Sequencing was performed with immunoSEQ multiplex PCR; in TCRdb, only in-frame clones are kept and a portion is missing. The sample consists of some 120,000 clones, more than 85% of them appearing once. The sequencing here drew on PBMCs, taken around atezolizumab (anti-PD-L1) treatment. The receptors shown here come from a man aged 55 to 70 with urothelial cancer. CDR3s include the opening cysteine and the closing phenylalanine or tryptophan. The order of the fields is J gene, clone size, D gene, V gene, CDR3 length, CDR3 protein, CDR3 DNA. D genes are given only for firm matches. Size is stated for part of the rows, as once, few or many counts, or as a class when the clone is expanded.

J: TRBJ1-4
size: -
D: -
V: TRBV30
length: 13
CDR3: CAWGAGFAEKLFF
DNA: TGTGCCTGGGGGGCAGGGTTCGCGGAAAAACTGTTTTTT

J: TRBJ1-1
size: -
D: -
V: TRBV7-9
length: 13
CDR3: CASSLDRDTEAFF
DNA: TGTGCCAGCAGCTTAGACCGGGACACAGAAGCTTTCTTT

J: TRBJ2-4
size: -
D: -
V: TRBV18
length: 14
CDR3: CASSPSGAKNIQYF
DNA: TGTGCCAGCTCTCCGTCGGGAGCCAAAAACATTCAGTACTTC

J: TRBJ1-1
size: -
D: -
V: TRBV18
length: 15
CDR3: CASSPSGRDYTEAFF
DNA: TGTGCCAGCTCACCATCAGGCAGGGACTACACTGAAGCTTTCTTT

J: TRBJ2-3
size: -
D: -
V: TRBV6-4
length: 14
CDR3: CASSGAGGTDTQYF
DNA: TGTGCCAGCAGTGGGGCAGGGGGCACAGATACGCAGTATTTT

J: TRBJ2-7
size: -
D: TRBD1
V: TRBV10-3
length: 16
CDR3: CAISASEGQGPPQQYF
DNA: TGTGCCATCAGTGCCTCAGAGGGACAGGGGCCGCCCCAGCAGTACTTC

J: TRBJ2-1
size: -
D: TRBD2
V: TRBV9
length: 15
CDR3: CASSVSGGAINEQFF
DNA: TGTGCCAGCAGCGTAAGCGGGGGGGCCATAAATGAGCAGTTCTTC

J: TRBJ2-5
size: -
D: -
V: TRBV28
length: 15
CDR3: CASSLSQGLRETQYF
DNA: TGTGCCAGCAGTTTATCGCAGGGTCTGAGGGAGACCCAGTACTTC

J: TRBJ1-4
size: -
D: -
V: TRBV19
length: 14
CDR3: CACKPGRDNEKLFF
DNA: TGTGCCTGCAAACCCGGCCGGGATAATGAAAAACTGTTTTTT

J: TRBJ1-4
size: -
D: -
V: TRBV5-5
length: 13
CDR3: CASLVIRGGKLFF
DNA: TGTGCCAGCCTGGTGATTCGGGGAGGGAAACTGTTTTTT

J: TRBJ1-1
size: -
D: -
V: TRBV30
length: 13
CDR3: CAWSNGGNTEAFF
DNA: TGTGCCTGGAGTAACGGAGGGAACACTGAAGCTTTCTTT

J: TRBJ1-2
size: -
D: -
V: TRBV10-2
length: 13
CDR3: CASSDEGIYGYTF
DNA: TGCGCCAGCAGCGATGAGGGAATCTATGGCTACACCTTC

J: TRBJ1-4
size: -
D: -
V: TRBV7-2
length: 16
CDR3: CASSLVRVATNEKLFF
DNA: TGTGCCAGCAGCTTAGTTCGGGTTGCAACTAATGAAAAACTGTTTTTT

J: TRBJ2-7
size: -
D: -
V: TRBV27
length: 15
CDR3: CASSLFSRDSYEQYF
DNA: TGTGCCAGCAGTTTATTCTCCCGGGACTCCTACGAGCAGTACTTC

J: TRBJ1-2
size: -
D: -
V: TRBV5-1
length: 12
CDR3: CASSLTEAGYTF
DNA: TGCGCCAGCAGCTTGACGGAGGCCGGCTACACCTTC

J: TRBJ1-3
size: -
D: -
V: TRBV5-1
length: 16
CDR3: CASSLVDGVSGNTIYF
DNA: TGCGCCAGCAGCTTAGTCGACGGAGTCTCTGGAAACACCATATATTTT

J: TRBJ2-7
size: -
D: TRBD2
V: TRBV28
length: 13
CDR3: CASSPSGEYEQYF
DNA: TGTGCCAGTTCTCCTAGCGGGGAGTACGAGCAGTACTTC

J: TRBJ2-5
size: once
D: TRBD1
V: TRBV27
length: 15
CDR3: CASSIQGPRWETQYF
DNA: TGTGCCAGCAGTATACAGGGGCCCCGATGGGAGACCCAGTACTTC

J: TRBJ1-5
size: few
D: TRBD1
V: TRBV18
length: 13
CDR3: CASSPGQGTPQHF
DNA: TGTGCCAGCTCCCCCGGACAGGGCACGCCCCAGCATTTT

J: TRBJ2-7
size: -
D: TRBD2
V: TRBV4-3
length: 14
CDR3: CASSPRGGFHEQYF
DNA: TGCGCCAGCAGCCCTCGGGGAGGGTTCCACGAGCAGTACTTC

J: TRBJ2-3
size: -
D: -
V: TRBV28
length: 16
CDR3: CASSLESSGPTDTQYF
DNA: TGTGCCAGCAGTTTAGAATCCAGCGGGCCCACAGATACGCAGTATTTT

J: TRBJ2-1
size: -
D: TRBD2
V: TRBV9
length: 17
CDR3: CASSAHRTSGDPWEQFF
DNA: TGTGCCAGCAGCGCGCACCGGACTAGCGGAGATCCATGGGAGCAGTTCTTC

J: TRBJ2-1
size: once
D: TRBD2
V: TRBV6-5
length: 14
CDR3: CASSGGLARGEQFF
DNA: TGTGCCAGCAGTGGGGGACTAGCTAGGGGTGAGCAGTTCTTC

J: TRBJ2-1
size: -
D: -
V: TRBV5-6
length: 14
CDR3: CASSFGQGVDEQFF
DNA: TGTGCCAGCAGCTTCGGGCAGGGTGTCGATGAGCAGTTCTTC

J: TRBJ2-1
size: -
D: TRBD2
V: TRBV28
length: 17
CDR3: CASSPTGTSGGYNEQFF
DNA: TGTGCCAGCAGCCCAACCGGGACTAGCGGGGGCTACAATGAGCAGTTCTTC

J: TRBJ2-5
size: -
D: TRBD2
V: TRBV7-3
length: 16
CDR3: CASSLTTSGAKETQYF
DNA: TGTGCCAGCAGCTTGACGACTAGCGGGGCAAAAGAGACCCAGTACTTC

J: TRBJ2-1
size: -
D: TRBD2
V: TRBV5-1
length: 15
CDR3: CASSLVAGEGNEQFF
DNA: TGCGCCAGCAGCTTGGTAGCGGGAGAGGGGAATGAGCAGTTCTTC

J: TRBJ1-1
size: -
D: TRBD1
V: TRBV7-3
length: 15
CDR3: CASSLGQGGNTEAFF
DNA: TGTGCCAGCAGCCTTGGACAGGGCGGGAACACTGAAGCTTTCTTT

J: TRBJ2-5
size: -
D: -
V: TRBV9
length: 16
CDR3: CASSVTGTGGPETQYF
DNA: TGTGCCAGCAGCGTAACCGGGACTGGAGGTCCAGAGACCCAGTACTTC